One and the same sample provided the 4 T cell receptor beta chains below, sequenced in a study of blood T cell repertoires in COVID-19. Assay used: immunoSEQ multiplex PCR; TCRdb lists only in-frame clones, some missing. Of 180,000 or so clones listed, roughly four fifths were seen once; the top ten hold about 11%. The sample comprised PBMCs or T cells enriched from blood (not recorded which). The receptor set was obtained from a man aged 45-60 years who had recovered from COVID-19.

This clone came up a few times. This rearrangement joins TRBV7-9 to TRBJ2-7; 7 nucleotides agree with TRBD2. The J segment lost 4 bases and the V segment lost 5 bases, leaving 8 bases of the junction unmatched. Per the germline V gene, CDR1 is SEHNR and CDR2 is FQNEAQ (reference sequence). This CDR3 has 14 amino acids. The DNA of the CDR3 is TGTGCCAGCAGCAGACTAGCTTCAGTTTACGAGCAGTACTTC. As protein: CASSRLASVYEQYF.

The chain's CDR3 is CASSFASGLANTEAFF. CDR3 DNA sequence: TGTGCCAGCAGTTTCGCCTCAGGGTTGGCGAACACTGAAGCTTTCTTT. The chain uses TRBV27 and TRBJ1-1, with D perhaps TRBD1 (5 bases). There are 16 residues in the CDR3. Germline V gene lookup returns CDR1 MNHEY and CDR2 SMNVEV (reference sequence). V lost 3 bases to trimming and J lost 1 base, with 15 bases between them.

This clone was observed a handful of times. The chain couples TRBV7-7 to TRBJ2-2; 8 nucleotides line up with TRBD1. V lost 2 bases, J lost 3 bases, and 2 bases stayed unmatched. The germline gives CDR1 SSHAT, CDR2 FNYEAQ (reference sequence). CDR3 size: 15 residues. CDR3 in DNA: TGTGCCAGCAGCTTAACGGACAGGGACACCGGGGAGCTGTTTTTT. Its protein product is CASSLTDRDTGELFF.

The gene calls are TRBV6-5 and TRBJ1-3; D gene unclear. The CDR3 covers 15 residues. Germline-derived CDR1 and CDR2 are MNHEY and SVGAGI. V lost 8 bases and J 0 bases, leaving 14 bases between the germline ends. The CDR3 region has the DNA TGTGCCAGCGAACCCGGCCGGGTCTCTGGAAACACCATATATTTT. As protein: CASEPGRVSGNTIYF.